Presented here are 17 T cell receptor beta chains from one specimen sequenced in a study of blood T cell repertoires in COVID-19 (dated by TCRdb to between 2020 and 2021). Receptor libraries were prepared by the immunoSEQ multiplex PCR assay. TCRdb mirrors the immuneACCESS table, restricted to in-frame sequences. Some clones are absent from its copies; in checked studies, under half trace to an unresolved V gene, and the reason for the others is unknown. The sample contains about 120,000 clones, around 81% of them found a single time. The top ten clones comprise over 9.5% of the sample. Material for sequencing was peripheral blood. Receptors originate from a man aged 55 to 70 with acute or convalescent COVID-19.

The J gene is TRBJ1-6, the V gene TRBV27; a weak D match, TRBD1 (5 bases). Deletions cut 10 bases from V and 7 bases from J, with 11 bases between. In germline, CDR1 is MNHEY, CDR2 SMNVEV (reference sequence). The CDR3 extends over 12 amino acids. CDR3 region: CATGESNSPLHF. The CDR3 DNA reads as TGTGCCACGGGGGAGTCGAATTCACCCCTCCACTTT.

The chain couples TRBV3-1 (or the pseudogene TRBV3-2) to TRBJ2-7; 8 nucleotides agree with TRBD2. Germline CDR1 reads LGHDT; CDR2 reads YNNKEL (reference sequence). V was pared by 4 bases and J by 7 bases, with 12 bases of the junction left unmatched. The CDR3 has 15 residues. For the CDR3, the DNA is TGTGCCAGCAGCCGGATAGCGGGACCAGATGGGGAGCAGTACTTC. This codes for CASSRIAGPDGEQYF.

V usage is TRBV2 and J usage is TRBJ1-5, with 7 bases that match TRBD1. CDR3 size: 17 residues. V lost 7 bases to trimming and J lost 5 bases; unmatched junction nucleotides: 17. CDR1 and CDR2 (germline): SNHLY, FYNNEI. The CDR3 reads CASTGQKGGGFDQPQHF. The DNA for the CDR3 is TGTGCCAGCACCGGACAGAAAGGGGGCGGCTTTGATCAGCCCCAGCATTTT.

The genes are TRBV2 and TRBJ1-2; the D gene is possibly TRBD1 (5 bases). CDR3 size: 14 residues. The V end lost 4 bases, the J end lost 0 bases, and 9 bases lay between the germline ends. Germline CDR1 reads SNHLY; CDR2 reads FYNNEI. CDR3 protein: CASSGGVANYGYTF. CDR3 DNA: TGTGCCAGCAGTGGGGGGGTAGCTAACTATGGCTACACCTTC.

This rearrangement joins TRBV27 to TRBJ1-2; possibly TRBD1 for D (6 bases). Germline-derived CDR1 and CDR2 are MNHEY and SMNVEV (reference sequence). The CDR3 is made up of 15 amino acids. Trimming took 5 bases from V and 4 from J, leaving 17 bases between them. CDR3 nucleotides: TGTGCCAGCAGTCCCAACAGGGATGGGGCCTATGGCTACACCTTC. Translated, it gives CASSPNRDGAYGYTF.

The gene calls are TRBV5-1 and TRBJ2-5, with 14 bases lining up with TRBD2. The J segment lost 2 bases and the V segment lost 4 bases, leaving 10 bases of the junction unmatched. This CDR3 is built from 18 residues. Germline loops: CDR1 SGHRS, CDR2 YFSETQ. CDR3 loop: CASSHPTSGRGGQETQYF. DNA for the CDR3: TGCGCCAGCAGCCACCCGACTAGCGGGAGGGGAGGGCAAGAGACCCAGTACTTC.

V usage is TRBV12-3 or TRBV12-4 and J usage is TRBJ1-1; the D is unclear. V was shortened by 3 bases and J by 3 bases, with 8 bases between the two germline ends. The CDR3 sequence is 13 residues long. The CDR3 DNA sequence: TGTGCCAGCAGTTTCACCCGGGACACTGAAGCTTTCTTT. Translated, it gives CASSFTRDTEAFF.

Only a few counts were recorded for this clone. The chain carries TRBV27 and TRBJ2-7; possible D gene TRBD2, 5 bases. Deletions cut 5 bases from V and 7 bases from J, with 12 bases between. CDR1 and CDR2 from the germline V gene are MNHEY and SMNVEV (reference sequence). This CDR3 is built from 12 residues. The CDR3 sequence is CASSIHRGEQYF. Here the CDR3 DNA reads TGTGCCAGCAGTATTCACCGGGGAGAGCAGTACTTC.

The CDR3 region is CASSSTWTSRYNEQFF. DNA of the CDR3: TGCGCCAGCAGCTCGACGTGGACTAGCAGGTACAATGAGCAGTTCTTC. The rearrangement uses TRBV5-1 and TRBJ2-1; 8 nucleotides line up with TRBD2. This CDR3 region has 16 residues. Unmatched junction bases numbered 9, after V lost 3 bases and J lost 4 bases. Germline V gene data show CDR1 as SGHRS and CDR2 as YFSETQ.

The chain uses TRBV18 and TRBJ1-5, with TRBD1 matching over 9 bases. The CDR3 has 18 amino acids. Germline CDR1 and CDR2: KGHSH and LQKENI. The V gene end was trimmed by 3 bases and the J gene end by 7 bases; junction bases not matched to a gene: 16. In DNA, the CDR3 is TGTGCCAGCTCACCTTTTAGAGTCCCGGGACAGGGAGGACAGCCCCAGCATTTT. The encoded protein is CASSPFRVPGQGGQPQHF.

This clone was observed a few times. The J gene is TRBJ2-3, the V gene TRBV27; weak D call: TRBD2 (5 bases). The CDR3 extends over 13 amino acids. Trimming took off 4 bases at V and 4 bases at J, with 9 bases between the two ends. Looked up from germline, CDR1 is MNHEY and CDR2 is SMNVEV (reference sequence). DNA for the CDR3: TGTGCCAGCAGTTACGGGGTTCCAGATACGCAGTATTTT. It yields the protein CASSYGVPDTQYF.

The chain recombines TRBV11-2 with TRBJ2-4, with TRBD2 matching over 9 bases. CDR3 length equals 17 residues. Germline CDR1 and CDR2: SGHAT and FQNNGV. J gave up 6 bases and V 1 base, and 10 bases lay outside the gene matches. CDR3 region: CASSLVGGRGSINIQYF. The CDR3 DNA follows: TGTGCCAGCAGCTTAGTGGGCGGGAGGGGGTCTATAAACATTCAGTACTTC.

This clone has just one count. The chain couples TRBV7-2 to TRBJ2-3; TRBD2 might be the D (5 bases). Germline loops: CDR1 SGHTA, CDR2 FQGNSA. Trimming removed 1 base from V and 0 bases from J, with 11 bases in between. This CDR3 is built from 16 residues. Here the CDR3 DNA reads TGTGCCAGCAGCTTAGGGATTAGCGTGAGCACAGATACGCAGTATTTT. Amino acids: CASSLGISVSTDTQYF.

This clone was found once. This chain connects TRBV5-4 to TRBJ2-1; TRBD1 agrees at 9 bases. Germline V gives CDR1 SGHNT, CDR2 YYREEE (reference sequence). The ends lost 4 bases at V and 4 bases at J; junction bases unmatched: 6. The CDR3 spans 15 residues. Here the CDR3 reads CASSPGQGGYNEQFF. CDR3 DNA: TGTGCCAGCAGCCCGGGACAGGGAGGATACAATGAGCAGTTCTTC.

The chain is built from TRBV5-5 and TRBJ2-1, with a tentative D call TRBD1 (5 bases). Germline V lookup: CDR1 SGHKS, CDR2 YYEKEE (reference sequence). The CDR3 loop spans 14 amino acids. Trimming removed 6 bases at V and 0 bases at J, with 10 bases between. This CDR3 is CASTDSSSYNEQFF. The CDR3 DNA follows: TGTGCCAGCACCGACAGCAGCTCCTACAATGAGCAGTTCTTC.

V gene TRBV28 combines with J gene TRBJ1-2, with D possibly TRBD1 on 5 matching bases. Germline-derived CDR1 and CDR2 are MDHEN and SYDVKM. The germline V and J ends were trimmed by 4 bases and 7 bases, with 16 bases remaining between them. This CDR3 comprises 14 residues. The CDR3 DNA is TGTGCCAGCAGTTCCCCAGACAGAGTGGGTGGCTACACCTTC. The encoded protein is CASSSPDRVGGYTF.

The chain carries TRBV2 and TRBJ2-3; D possibly corresponds to TRBD1 (7 bases). Trimming stripped 1 base from V and 14 bases from J, with 16 bases between. CDR3 length: 13 amino acids. Germline lookup yields CDR1 SNHLY and CDR2 FYNNEI. CDR3 coding DNA: TGTGCCAGCAGTGAAGGACAGGGACTTCTACCGTATTTT. Translated, it gives CASSEGQGLLPYF.